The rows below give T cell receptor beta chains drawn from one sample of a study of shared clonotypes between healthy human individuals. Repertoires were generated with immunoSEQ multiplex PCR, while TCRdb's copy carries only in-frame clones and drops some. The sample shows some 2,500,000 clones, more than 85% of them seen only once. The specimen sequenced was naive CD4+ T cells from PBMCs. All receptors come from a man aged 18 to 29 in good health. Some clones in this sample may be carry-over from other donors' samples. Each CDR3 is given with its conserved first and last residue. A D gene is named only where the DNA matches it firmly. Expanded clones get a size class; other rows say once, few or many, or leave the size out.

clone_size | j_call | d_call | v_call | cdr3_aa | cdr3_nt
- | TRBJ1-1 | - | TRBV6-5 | CASSRRGPLNTEAFF | TGTGCCAGCAGCAGAAGGGGCCCCCTGAACACTGAAGCTTTCTTT
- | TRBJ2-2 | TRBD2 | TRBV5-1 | CASNKSPGTSATGELFF | TGCGCCAGCAACAAATCGCCCGGGACTAGCGCCACCGGGGAGCTGTTTTTT
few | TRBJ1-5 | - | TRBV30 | CAWSDRRTVGQPQHF | TGTGCCTGGAGTGATCGGCGCACCGTGGGTCAGCCCCAGCATTTT
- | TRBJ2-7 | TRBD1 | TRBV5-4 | CASSLGRRGISYEQYF | TGTGCCAGCAGCTTGGGGCGCAGGGGGATCTCCTACGAGCAGTACTTC
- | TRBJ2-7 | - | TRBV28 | CASSLLARYEQYF | TGTGCCAGCAGTTTGTTGGCTAGGTACGAGCAGTACTTC
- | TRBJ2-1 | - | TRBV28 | CASSLIYLGGEQFF | TGTGCCAGCAGTTTAATATACCTGGGGGGTGAGCAGTTCTTC
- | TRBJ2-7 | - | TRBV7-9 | CASGSGTIDEQYF | TGTGCCAGCGGATCCGGGACAATCGACGAGCAGTACTTC
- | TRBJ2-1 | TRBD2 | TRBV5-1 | CASSLPTSGGYNEQFF | TGCGCCAGCAGCTTGCCGACTAGCGGGGGATACAATGAGCAGTTCTTC
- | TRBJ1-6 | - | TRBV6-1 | CASSEIDSLNSPLHF | TGTGCCAGCAGTGAGATTGACAGCCTCAATTCACCCCTCCACTTT
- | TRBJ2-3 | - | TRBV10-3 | CAISARVQVQSGTDTQYF | TGTGCCATCAGTGCTAGGGTACAGGTCCAATCTGGCACAGATACGCAGTATTTT
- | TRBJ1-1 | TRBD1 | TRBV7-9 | CASRVAGGPSTEAFF | TGTGCCAGCAGGGTCGCAGGGGGGCCCAGCACTGAAGCTTTCTTT
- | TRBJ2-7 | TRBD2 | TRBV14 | CASSPGRRAYEQYF | TGTGCCAGCAGCCCCGGGAGGAGAGCCTACGAGCAGTACTTC
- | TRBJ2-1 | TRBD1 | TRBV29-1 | CSVGQGAVEQFF | TGCAGCGTTGGACAGGGGGCGGTTGAGCAGTTCTTC
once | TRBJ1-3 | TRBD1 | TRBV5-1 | CASSSGGTGSNTIYF | TGCGCCAGCAGCTCGGGCGGGACAGGGAGTAACACCATATATTTT
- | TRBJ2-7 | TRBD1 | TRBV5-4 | CASSQPGQDEQYF | TGTGCCAGCAGTCAACCCGGACAGGACGAGCAGTACTTC
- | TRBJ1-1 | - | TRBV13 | CASSHRVETEAFF | TGTGCCAGCAGCCACAGGGTTGAGACTGAAGCTTTCTTT
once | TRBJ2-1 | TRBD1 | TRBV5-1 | CASSVPHGTGYNEQFF | TGCGCCAGCAGCGTTCCTCACGGGACAGGGTACAATGAGCAGTTCTTC
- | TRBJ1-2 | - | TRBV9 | CASSVLSTNYGYTF | TGTGCCAGCAGCGTCCTGTCCACTAACTATGGCTACACCTTC
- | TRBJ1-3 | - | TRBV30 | CAWRAGVPGNTIYF | TGTGCCTGGAGGGCCGGGGTTCCTGGAAACACCATATATTTT
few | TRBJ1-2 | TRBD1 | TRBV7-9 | CASSPRTGRLDGYTF | TGTGCCAGCAGCCCAAGGACAGGGAGGTTGGATGGCTACACCTTC
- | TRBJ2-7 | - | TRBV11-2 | CASSLVRGSTYEQYF | TGTGCCAGCAGCTTAGTTCGAGGTTCCACCTACGAGCAGTACTTC
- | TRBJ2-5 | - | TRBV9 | CASSGGSGSYQETQYF | TGTGCCAGCAGCGGGGGGTCGGGGAGTTACCAAGAGACCCAGTACTTC
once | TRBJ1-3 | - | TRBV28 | CASSLRPGEGGNTIYF | TGTGCCAGCAGTTTAAGGCCAGGGGAGGGAGGAAACACCATATATTTT
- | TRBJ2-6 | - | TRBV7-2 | CASSPEPGANVLTF | TGTGCCAGCAGCCCTGAACCTGGGGCCAACGTCCTGACTTTC
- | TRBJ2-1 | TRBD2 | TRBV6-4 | CASSDRTSGEQFF | TGTGCCAGCAGTGACCGGACTAGCGGGGAGCAGTTCTTC
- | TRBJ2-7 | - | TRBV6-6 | CASSYWQFYEQYF | TGTGCCAGCAGTTACTGGCAGTTCTACGAGCAGTACTTC
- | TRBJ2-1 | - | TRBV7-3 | CASSPRGSYNEQFF | TGTGCCAGCAGCCCCCGTGGCTCCTACAATGAGCAGTTCTTC
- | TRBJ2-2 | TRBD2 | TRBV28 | CASWTSGTGELFF | TGTGCCAGTTGGACTAGCGGGACCGGGGAGCTGTTTTTT
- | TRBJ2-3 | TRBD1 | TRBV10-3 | CAIRRGQGDADTQYF | TGTGCCATCAGGAGGGGACAGGGGGACGCAGATACGCAGTATTTT
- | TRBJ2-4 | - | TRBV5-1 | CASSLDGVGNIQYF | TGCGCCAGCAGCTTGGATGGGGTTGGAAACATTCAGTACTTC
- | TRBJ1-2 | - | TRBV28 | CASSPRSSLRRGYGIYGYTF | TGTGCCAGCAGCCCGCGCTCATCCCTACGCAGGGGTTACGGGATCTATGGCTACACCTTC
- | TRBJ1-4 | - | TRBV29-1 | CSVEGAQDEKLFF | TGCAGCGTTGAAGGGGCCCAGGATGAAAAACTGTTTTTT
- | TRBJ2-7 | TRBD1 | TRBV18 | CASSPPGQPNYEQYF | TGTGCCAGCTCACCACCGGGACAGCCCAACTACGAGCAGTACTTC
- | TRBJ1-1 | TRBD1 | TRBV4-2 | CASSQVQGPGEAFF | TGTGCCAGCAGCCAAGTACAGGGGCCCGGTGAAGCTTTCTTT
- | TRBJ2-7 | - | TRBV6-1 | CASAREFGIPYEQYF | TGTGCCAGCGCCAGGGAATTTGGAATCCCCTACGAGCAGTACTTC
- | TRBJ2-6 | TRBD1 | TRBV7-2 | CASSTSDRVANVLTF | TGTGCCAGCAGCACCTCGGACAGGGTCGCCAACGTCCTGACTTTC
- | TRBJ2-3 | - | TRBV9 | CASSVGAAFLTDTQYF | TGTGCCAGCAGCGTAGGTGCAGCCTTTCTCACAGATACGCAGTATTTT
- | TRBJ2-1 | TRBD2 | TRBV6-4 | CASSDSGLAYNEQFF | TGTGCCAGCAGTGACTCGGGACTAGCCTACAATGAGCAGTTCTTC
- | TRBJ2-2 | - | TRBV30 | CAWSSYNTGELFF | TGTGCCTGGAGCTCGTATAACACCGGGGAGCTGTTTTTT
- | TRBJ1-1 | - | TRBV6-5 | CASSYPGTERNTEAFF | TGTGCCAGCAGTTACCCGGGGACCGAAAGGAACACTGAAGCTTTCTTT
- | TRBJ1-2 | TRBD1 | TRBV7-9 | CASSGTGAQNYGYTF | TGTGCCAGCAGCGGGACAGGGGCCCAAAACTATGGCTACACCTTC
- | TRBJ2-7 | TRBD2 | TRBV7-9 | CASSKPGGSDEQYF | TGTGCCAGCAGCAAGCCGGGGGGAAGCGACGAGCAGTACTTC
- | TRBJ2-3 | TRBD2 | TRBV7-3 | CASSLGAGGFLDTQYF | TGTGCCAGCAGTTTGGGTGCGGGAGGGTTCTTGGATACGCAGTATTTT
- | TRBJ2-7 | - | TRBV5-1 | CASSLGPTPAEQYF | TGCGCCAGCAGCTTGGGGCCAACCCCAGCCGAGCAGTACTTC
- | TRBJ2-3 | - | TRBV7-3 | CASKGGRMADTQYF | TGTGCCAGCAAGGGGGGAAGGATGGCAGATACGCAGTATTTT
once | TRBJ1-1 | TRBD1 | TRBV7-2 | CASSSRGATEAFF | TGTGCCAGCAGCTCCAGGGGGGCCACTGAAGCTTTCTTT
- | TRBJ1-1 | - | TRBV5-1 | CASSLGGMAGETEAFF | TGCGCCAGCAGCTTGGGAGGTATGGCAGGGGAGACTGAAGCTTTCTTT
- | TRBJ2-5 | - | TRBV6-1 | CASSVWDTQETQYF | TGTGCCAGCAGTGTGTGGGACACCCAAGAGACCCAGTACTTC
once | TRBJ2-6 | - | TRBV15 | CATSRIADLSSGANVLTF | TGTGCCACCAGCAGAATTGCAGACCTTAGCTCTGGGGCCAACGTCCTGACTTTC
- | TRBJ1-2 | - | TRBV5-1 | CASSLAGSTGYTF | TGCGCCAGCAGCTTGGCGGGGAGTACTGGCTACACCTTC
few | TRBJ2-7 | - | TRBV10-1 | CASSVSLSYEQYF | TGCGCCAGCAGTGTGTCCCTTTCCTACGAGCAGTACTTC
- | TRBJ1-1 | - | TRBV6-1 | CASRSPEAFF | TGTGCCAGCAGATCACCCGAAGCTTTCTTT
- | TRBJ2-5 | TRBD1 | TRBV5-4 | CASSLGDSQETQYF | TGTGCCAGCAGCTTGGGGGACAGCCAAGAGACCCAGTACTTC
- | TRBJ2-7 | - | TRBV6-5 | CASSYRSGAYEQYF | TGTGCCAGCAGTTATCGGTCGGGAGCCTACGAGCAGTACTTC
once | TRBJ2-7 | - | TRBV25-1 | CASSDRSEGGYEQYF | TGTGCCAGCAGTGATCGGTCTGAGGGGGGTTACGAGCAGTACTTC
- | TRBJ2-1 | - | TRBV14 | CASSRARAIYNEQFF | TGTGCCAGCAGCCGCGCCAGAGCGATCTACAATGAGCAGTTCTTC
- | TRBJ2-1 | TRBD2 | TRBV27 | CASSLWASGYNEQFF | TGTGCCAGCAGTTTATGGGCTAGCGGGTACAATGAGCAGTTCTTC